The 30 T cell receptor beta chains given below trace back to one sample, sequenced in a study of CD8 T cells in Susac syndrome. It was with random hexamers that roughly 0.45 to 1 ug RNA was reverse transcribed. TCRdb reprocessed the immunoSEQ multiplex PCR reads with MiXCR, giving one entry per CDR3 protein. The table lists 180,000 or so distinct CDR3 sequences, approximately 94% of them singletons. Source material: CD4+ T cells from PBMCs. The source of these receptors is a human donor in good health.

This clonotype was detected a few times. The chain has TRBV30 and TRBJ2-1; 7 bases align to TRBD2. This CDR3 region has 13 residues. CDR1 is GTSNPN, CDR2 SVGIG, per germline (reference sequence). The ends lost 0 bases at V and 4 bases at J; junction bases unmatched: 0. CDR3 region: CAWSVGGYNEQFF. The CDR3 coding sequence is TGTGCCTGGAGTGTGGGGGGGTACAATGAGCAGTTCTTC. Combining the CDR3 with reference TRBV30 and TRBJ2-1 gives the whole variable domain SQTIHQWPATLVQPVGSPLSLECTVEGTSNPNLYWYRQAAGRGLQLLFYSVGIGQISSEVPQNLSASRPQDRQFILSSKKLLLSDSGFYLCAWSVGGYNEQFFGPGTRLTVL.

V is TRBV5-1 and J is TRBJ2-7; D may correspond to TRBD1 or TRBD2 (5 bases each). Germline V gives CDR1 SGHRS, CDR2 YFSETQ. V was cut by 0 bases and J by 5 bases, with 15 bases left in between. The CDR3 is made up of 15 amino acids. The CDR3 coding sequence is TGCGCCAGCAGCTTGGGCCTCGCAGGGACCCACGAGCAGTACTTC. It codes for CASSLGLAGTHEQYF.

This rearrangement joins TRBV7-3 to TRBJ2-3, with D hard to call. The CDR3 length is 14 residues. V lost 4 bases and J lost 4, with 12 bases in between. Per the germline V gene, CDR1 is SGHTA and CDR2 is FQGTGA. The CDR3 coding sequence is TGTGCCAGCAGCTCCGGATCCGACGCAGATACGCAGTATTTT. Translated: CASSSGSDADTQYF.

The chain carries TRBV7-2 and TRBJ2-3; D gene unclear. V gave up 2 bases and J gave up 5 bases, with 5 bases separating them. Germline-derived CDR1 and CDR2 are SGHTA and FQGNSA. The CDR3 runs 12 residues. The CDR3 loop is CASSLHGDTQYF. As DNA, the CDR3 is TGTGCCAGCAGCTTACATGGAGATACGCAGTATTTT.

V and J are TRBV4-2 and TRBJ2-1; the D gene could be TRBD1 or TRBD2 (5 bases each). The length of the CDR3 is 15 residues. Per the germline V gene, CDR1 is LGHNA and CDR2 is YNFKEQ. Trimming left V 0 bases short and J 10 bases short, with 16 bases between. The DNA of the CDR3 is TGTGCCAGCAGCCAAGAAAGTTTGGGGGTGGGCGAGCAGTTCTTC. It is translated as CASSQESLGVGEQFF.

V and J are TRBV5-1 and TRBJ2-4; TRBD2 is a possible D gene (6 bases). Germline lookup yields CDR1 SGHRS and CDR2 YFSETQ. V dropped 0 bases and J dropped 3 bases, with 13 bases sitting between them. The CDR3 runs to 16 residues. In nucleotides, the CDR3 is TGCGCCAGCAGCTTGGGCGGAGGGGAGTACAAAAACATTCAGTACTTC. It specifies CASSLGGGEYKNIQYF.

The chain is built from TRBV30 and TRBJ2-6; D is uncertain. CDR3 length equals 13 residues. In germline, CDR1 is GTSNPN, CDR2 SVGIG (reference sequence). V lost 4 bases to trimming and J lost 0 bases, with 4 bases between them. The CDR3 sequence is CAWTISGANVLTF. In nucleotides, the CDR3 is TGTGCCTGGACGATCTCTGGGGCCAACGTCCTGACTTTC. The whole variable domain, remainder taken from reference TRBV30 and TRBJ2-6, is SQTIHQWPATLVQPVGSPLSLECTVEGTSNPNLYWYRQAAGRGLQLLFYSVGIGQISSEVPQNLSASRPQDRQFILSSKKLLLSDSGFYLCAWTISGANVLTFGAGSRLTVL.

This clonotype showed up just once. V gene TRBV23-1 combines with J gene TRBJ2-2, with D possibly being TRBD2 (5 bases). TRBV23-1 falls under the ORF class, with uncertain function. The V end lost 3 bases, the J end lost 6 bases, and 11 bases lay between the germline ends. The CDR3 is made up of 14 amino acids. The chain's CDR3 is CASSQLASAGELFF. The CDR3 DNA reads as TGCGCCAGCAGTCAGCTAGCTTCGGCCGGGGAGCTGTTTTTT.

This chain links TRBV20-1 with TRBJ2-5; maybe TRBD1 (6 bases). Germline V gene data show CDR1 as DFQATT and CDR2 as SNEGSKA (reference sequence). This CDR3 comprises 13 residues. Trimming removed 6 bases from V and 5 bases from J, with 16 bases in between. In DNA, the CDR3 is TGCAGTGCCCCTAGCAGGGGAGCGGAGACCCAGTACTTC. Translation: CSAPSRGAETQYF.

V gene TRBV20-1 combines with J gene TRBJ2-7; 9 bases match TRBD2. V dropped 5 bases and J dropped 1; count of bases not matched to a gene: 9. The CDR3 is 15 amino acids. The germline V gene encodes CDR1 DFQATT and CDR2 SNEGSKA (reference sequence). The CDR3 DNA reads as TGCAGTGCTTATAGCCCTAGCGGGGATTCCTACGAGCAGTACTTC. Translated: CSAYSPSGDSYEQYF.

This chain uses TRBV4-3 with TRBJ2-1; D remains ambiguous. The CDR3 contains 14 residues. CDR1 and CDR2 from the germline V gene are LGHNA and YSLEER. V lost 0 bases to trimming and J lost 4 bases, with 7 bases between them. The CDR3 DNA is TGCGCCAGCAGCCAAGAGAGGAGATACAATGAGCAGTTCTTC. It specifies CASSQERRYNEQFF.

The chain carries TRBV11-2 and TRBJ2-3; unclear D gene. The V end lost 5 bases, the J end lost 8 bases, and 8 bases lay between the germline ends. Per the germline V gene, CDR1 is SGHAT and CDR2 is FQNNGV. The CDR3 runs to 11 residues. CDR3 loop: CASSGSTTQYF. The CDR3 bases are TGTGCCAGCAGCGGATCAACTACGCAGTATTTT. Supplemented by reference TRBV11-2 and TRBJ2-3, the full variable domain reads EAGVAQSPRYKIIEKRQSVAFWCNPISGHATLYWYQQILGQGPKLLIQFQNNGVVDDSQLPKDRFSAERLKGVDSTLKIQPAKLEDSAVYLCASSGSTTQYFGPGTRLTVL.

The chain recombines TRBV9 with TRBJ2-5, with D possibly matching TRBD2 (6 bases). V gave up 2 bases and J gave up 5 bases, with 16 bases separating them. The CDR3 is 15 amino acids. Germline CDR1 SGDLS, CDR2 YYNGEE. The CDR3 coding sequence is TGTGCCAGCAGCGTTAGGGGAGGCCCCGGCGAGACCCAGTACTTC. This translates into CASSVRGGPGETQYF.

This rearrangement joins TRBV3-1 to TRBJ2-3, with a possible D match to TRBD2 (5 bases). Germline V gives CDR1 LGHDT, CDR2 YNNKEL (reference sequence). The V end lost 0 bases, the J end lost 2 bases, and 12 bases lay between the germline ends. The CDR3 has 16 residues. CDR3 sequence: CASSQETQRTTDTQYF. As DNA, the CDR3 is TGTGCCAGCAGCCAAGAGACACAGCGGACCACAGATACGCAGTATTTT.

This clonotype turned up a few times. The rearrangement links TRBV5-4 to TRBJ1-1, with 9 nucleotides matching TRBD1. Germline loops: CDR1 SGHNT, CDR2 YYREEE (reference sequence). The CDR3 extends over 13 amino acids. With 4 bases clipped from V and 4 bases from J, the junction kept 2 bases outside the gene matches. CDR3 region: CASSRQGGTEAFF. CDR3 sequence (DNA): TGTGCCAGCAGCCGACAGGGGGGCACTGAAGCTTTCTTT.

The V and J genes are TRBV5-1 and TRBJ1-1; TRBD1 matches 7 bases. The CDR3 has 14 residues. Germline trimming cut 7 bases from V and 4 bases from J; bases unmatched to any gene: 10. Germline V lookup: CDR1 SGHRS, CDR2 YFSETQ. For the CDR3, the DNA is TGCGCCAGCCAACCGGGACAGCAGGGCACTGAAGCTTTCTTT. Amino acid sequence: CASQPGQQGTEAFF. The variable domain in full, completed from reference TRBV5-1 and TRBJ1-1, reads KAGVTQTPRYLIKTRGQQVTLSCSPISGHRSVSWYQQTPGQGLQFLFEYFSETQRNKGNFPGRFSGRQFSNSRSEMNVSTLELGDSALYLCASQPGQQGTEAFFGQGTRLTVV.

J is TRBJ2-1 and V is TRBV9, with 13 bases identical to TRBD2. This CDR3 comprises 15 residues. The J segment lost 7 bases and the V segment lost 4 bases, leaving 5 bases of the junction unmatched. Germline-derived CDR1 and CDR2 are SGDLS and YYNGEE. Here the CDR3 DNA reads TGTGCCAGCAGCCCGAGACTAGCGGGAGGTAATGAGCAGTTCTTC. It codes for CASSPRLAGGNEQFF.

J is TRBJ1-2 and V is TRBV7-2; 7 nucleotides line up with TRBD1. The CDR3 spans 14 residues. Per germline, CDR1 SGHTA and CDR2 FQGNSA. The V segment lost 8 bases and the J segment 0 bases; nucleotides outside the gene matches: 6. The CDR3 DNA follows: TGTGCCAGCCAGACAGGGTCAGCTAACTATGGCTACACCTTC. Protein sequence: CASQTGSANYGYTF.

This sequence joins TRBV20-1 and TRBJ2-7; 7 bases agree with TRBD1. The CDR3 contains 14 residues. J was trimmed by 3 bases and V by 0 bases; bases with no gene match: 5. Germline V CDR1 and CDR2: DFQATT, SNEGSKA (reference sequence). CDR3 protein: CSARDPTGIYEQYF. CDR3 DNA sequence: TGCAGTGCTAGAGATCCGACAGGGATCTACGAGCAGTACTTC.

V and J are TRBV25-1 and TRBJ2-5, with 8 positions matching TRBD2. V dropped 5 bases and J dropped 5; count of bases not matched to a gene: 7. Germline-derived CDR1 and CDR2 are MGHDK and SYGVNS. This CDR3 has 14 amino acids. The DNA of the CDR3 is TGTGCCAGCAGTTCAGCGGGAGAATCGGAGACCCAGTACTTC. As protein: CASSSAGESETQYF.

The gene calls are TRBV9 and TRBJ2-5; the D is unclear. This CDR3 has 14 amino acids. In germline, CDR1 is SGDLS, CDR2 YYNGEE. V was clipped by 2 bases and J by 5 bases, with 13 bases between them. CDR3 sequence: CASSVGGPRETQYF. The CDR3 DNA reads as TGTGCCAGCAGCGTCGGTGGGCCTCGGGAGACCCAGTACTTC.

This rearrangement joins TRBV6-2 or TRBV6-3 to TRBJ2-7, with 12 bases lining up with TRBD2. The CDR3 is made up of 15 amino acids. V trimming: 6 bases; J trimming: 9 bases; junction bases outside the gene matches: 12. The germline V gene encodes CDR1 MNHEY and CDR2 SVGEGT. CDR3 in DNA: TGTGCCAGCAGCCTGACTAGCGGGAGTTTTAGTCGGCAGTACTTC. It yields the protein CASSLTSGSFSRQYF.

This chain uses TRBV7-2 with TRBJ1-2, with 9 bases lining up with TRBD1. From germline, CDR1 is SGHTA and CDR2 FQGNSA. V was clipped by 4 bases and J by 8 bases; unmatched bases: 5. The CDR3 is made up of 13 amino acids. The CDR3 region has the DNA TGTGCCAGCAGCTCCGGGACAGGGAAGGGCTACACCTTC. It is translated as CASSSGTGKGYTF. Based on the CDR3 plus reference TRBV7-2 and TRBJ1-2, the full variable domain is GAGVSQSPSNKVTEKGKDVELRCDPISGHTALYWYRQSLGQGLEFLIYFQGNSAPDKSGLPSDRFSAERTGGSVSTLTIQRTQQEDSAVYLCASSSGTGKGYTFGSGTRLTVV.

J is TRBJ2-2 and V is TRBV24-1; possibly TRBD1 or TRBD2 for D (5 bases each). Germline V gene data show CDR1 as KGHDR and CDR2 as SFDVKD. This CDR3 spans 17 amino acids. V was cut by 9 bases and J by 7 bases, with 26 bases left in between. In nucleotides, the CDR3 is TGTGCCACCGGATACGGCTCAGGGACGGAAAATATCGGGGAGCTGTTTTTT. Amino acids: CATGYGSGTENIGELFF.

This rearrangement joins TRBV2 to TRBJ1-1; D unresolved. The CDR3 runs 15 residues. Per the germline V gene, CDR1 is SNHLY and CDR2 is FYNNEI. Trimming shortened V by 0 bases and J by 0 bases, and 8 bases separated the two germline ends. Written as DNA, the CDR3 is TGTGCCAGCAGTGAAGCACTCAGACTGAACACTGAAGCTTTCTTT. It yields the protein CASSEALRLNTEAFF.

The CDR3 coding sequence is TGTGCCAGCTCAGAAGACAGGACCTATGGCTACACCTTC. Translating it yields CASSEDRTYGYTF. The rearrangement links TRBV18 to TRBJ1-2; D is perhaps TRBD1 (6 bases). Germline V CDR1 and CDR2: KGHSH, LQKENI. CDR3 size: 13 residues. The germline V and J ends were trimmed by 5 bases and 4 bases, with 11 bases remaining between them.

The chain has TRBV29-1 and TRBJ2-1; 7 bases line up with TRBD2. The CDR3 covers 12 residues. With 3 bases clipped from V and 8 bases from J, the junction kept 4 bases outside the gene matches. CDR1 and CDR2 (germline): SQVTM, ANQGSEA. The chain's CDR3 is CSVEAGADEQFF. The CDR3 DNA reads TGCAGCGTTGAGGCGGGAGCGGATGAGCAGTTCTTC.

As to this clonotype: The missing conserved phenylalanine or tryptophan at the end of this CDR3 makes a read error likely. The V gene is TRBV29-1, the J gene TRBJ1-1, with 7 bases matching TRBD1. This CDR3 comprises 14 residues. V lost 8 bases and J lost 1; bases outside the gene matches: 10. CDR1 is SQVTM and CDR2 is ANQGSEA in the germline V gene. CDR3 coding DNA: TGCAGCTCCTCCGGGAGGACAGGGAACACTGAAGCTTTCCTT. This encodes CSSSGRTGNTEAFL.

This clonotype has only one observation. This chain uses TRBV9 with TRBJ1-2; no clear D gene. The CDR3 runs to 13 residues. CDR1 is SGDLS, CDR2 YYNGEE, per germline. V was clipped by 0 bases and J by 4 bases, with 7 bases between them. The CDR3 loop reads CASSVGGIYGYTF. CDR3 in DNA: TGTGCCAGCAGCGTAGGGGGAATCTATGGCTACACCTTC.

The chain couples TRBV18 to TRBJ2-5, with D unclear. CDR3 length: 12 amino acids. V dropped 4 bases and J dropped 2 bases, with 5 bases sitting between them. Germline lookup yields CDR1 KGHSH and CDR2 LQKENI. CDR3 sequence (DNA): TGTGCCAGCTCACAAAATCAAGAGACCCAGTACTTC. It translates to CASSQNQETQYF. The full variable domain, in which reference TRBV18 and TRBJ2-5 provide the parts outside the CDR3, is NAGVMQNPRHLVRRRGQEARLRCSPMKGHSHVYWYRQLPEEGLKFMVYLQKENIIDESGMPKERFSAEFPKEGPSILRIQQVVRGDSAAYFCASSQNQETQYFGPGTRLLVL.